These 6 T cell receptor beta chains were all obtained from the same sample, sequenced in a study of cytomegalovirus exposure and HLA in healthy donors. It was with 60 Vbeta and 13 Jbeta primers that the PCR ran. Measured with immunoSEQ multiplex PCR; TCRdb has only the in-frame clones, and not every one. Counted here are about 60,000 clones, 65% to 80% occurring once; the ten biggest clones make up less than 3.5%. The sample comprised PBMCs. The receptors were gathered from a woman in her thirties in good health and CMV-seronegative.

This clone was seen once. This rearrangement joins TRBV11-2 to TRBJ1-2; a weak D match, TRBD1 (5 bases). CDR3 length equals 13 residues. Germline CDR1 is SGHAT and CDR2 is FQNNGV. The V end was cut by 1 base, the J end by 4 bases, with 7 bases between. CDR3 bases: TGTGCCAGCAGCTTAGTACAGGTCTATGGCTACACCTTC. It translates to CASSLVQVYGYTF.

This chain connects TRBV7-3 to TRBJ2-3, with 8 bases matching TRBD2. This CDR3 contains 14 residues. Germline assignment: CDR1 SGHTA and CDR2 FQGTGA. J was trimmed by 4 bases and V by 5 bases; bases with no gene match: 5. The CDR3 protein is CASSPAGDPDTQYF. Written as DNA, the CDR3 is TGTGCCAGCAGCCCAGCGGGAGACCCAGATACGCAGTATTTT. Full variable domain (outside the CDR3, taken from reference TRBV7-3 and TRBJ2-3): GAGVSQTPSNKVTEKGKYVELRCDPISGHTALYWYRQSLGQGPEFLIYFQGTGAADDSGLPNDRFFAVRPEGSVSTLKIQRTERGDSAVYLCASSPAGDPDTQYFGPGTRLTVL.

The rearrangement joins TRBV5-5 to TRBJ2-7, with D unresolved. Trimming cost V 0 bases and J 1 base, with 8 bases left between them. The germline gives CDR1 SGHKS, CDR2 YYEKEE (reference sequence). CDR3 length: 14 residues. The CDR3 protein is CASSLEQPSYEQYF. The CDR3 DNA reads TGTGCCAGCAGCTTGGAACAGCCGTCCTACGAGCAGTACTTC.

The count of this clone is one. The V call is TRBV25-1, the J call TRBJ1-1; 8 bases align to TRBD1. The CDR3 runs to 15 residues. Losses at the gene ends were 3 bases for V and 5 bases for J; bases not matched to a gene: 8. From germline, CDR1 is MGHDK and CDR2 SYGVNS. In DNA, the CDR3 is TGTGCCAGCAGTGAGTCAACAGGGGGATATACTGAAGCTTTCTTT. Protein sequence: CASSESTGGYTEAFF.

The V and J genes are TRBV9 and TRBJ2-6; D may be TRBD1 (5 bases). The V end was cut by 3 bases, the J end by 4 bases, with 17 bases between. The CDR3 has 17 residues. Germline CDR1 reads SGDLS; CDR2 reads YYNGEE. The CDR3 here is CASSDTSREAGANVLTF. The CDR3 DNA sequence: TGTGCCAGCAGCGATACCTCCAGGGAAGCAGGGGCCAACGTCCTGACTTTC.

The V gene is TRBV2, the J gene TRBJ2-7; 7 positions agree with TRBD1. Germline V gene data show CDR1 as SNHLY and CDR2 as FYNNEI. The junction had 7 bases not matched to a gene; V was cut back by 6 bases and J by 5 bases. This CDR3 spans 13 amino acids. CDR3 loop: CASSEGALDEQYF. CDR3 sequence (DNA): TGTGCCAGCAGCGAGGGGGCCCTGGACGAGCAGTACTTC.